This T cell receptor beta chain derives from a study of OX40 agonist ivuxolimab in advanced cancers. Study information: Across the patients, intravenous ivuxolimab was delivered every 2 weeks at 0.01 to 10 mg/kg. Patients in dose escalation had liver, melanoma, kidney or head and neck cancers. Partial response was recorded in three patients: one hepatocellular carcinoma and two cutaneous melanoma cases. Whole-study findings and limits: The investigators did not determine what antigen specificity the expanded peripheral T cells had.

A single count supports this clone. No antigen is known for it. Trimming took 1 base from V and 3 from J, leaving 11 bases between them. Germline V CDR1 and CDR2: LNHDA, SQIVND (reference sequence). The CDR3 runs to 15 residues. The method was immunoSEQ multiplex PCR; TCRdb's version includes in-frame clones alone and lacks a portion of them. The sample contains about 60,000 clones, over 90% of which appear only once. The input for sequencing was CD4+ or CD8+ T cells sorted from blood, taken in a trial of the OX40 agonist ivuxolimab. The chain combines TRBV19 with TRBJ2-3; D is uncertain. This clonotype was obtained from an adult with an advanced solid tumor such as melanoma, head and neck, liver or kidney cancer. The CDR3 here is CASSIASRRTDTQYF. Written as DNA, the CDR3 is TGTGCCAGTAGTATAGCTTCCAGGCGGACAGATACGCAGTATTTT.